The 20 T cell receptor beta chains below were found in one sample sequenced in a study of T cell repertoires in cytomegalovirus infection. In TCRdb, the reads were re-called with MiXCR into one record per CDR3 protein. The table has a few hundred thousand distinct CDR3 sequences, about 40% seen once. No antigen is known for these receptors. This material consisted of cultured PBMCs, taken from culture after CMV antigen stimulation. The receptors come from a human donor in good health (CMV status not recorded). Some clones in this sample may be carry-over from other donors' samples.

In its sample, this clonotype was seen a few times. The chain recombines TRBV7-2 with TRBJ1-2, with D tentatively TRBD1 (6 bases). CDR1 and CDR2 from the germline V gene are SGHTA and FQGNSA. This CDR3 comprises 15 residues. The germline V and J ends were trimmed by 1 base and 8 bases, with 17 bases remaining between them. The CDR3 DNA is TGTGCCAGCAGCTTAGGGCTTCCGGGGGCGTTGGGCTACACCTTC. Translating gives CASSLGLPGALGYTF. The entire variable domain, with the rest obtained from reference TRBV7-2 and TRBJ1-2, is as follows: GAGVSQSPSNKVTEKGKDVELRCDPISGHTALYWYRQSLGQGLEFLIYFQGNSAPDKSGLPSDRFSAERTGGSVSTLTIQRTQQEDSAVYLCASSLGLPGALGYTFGSGTRLTVV.

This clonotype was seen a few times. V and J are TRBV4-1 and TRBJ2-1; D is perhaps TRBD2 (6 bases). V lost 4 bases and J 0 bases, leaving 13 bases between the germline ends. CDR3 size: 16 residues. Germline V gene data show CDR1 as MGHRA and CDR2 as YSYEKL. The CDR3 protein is CASSPIHGSSYNEQFF. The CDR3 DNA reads TGCGCCAGCAGCCCGATACACGGGAGCTCCTACAATGAGCAGTTCTTC.

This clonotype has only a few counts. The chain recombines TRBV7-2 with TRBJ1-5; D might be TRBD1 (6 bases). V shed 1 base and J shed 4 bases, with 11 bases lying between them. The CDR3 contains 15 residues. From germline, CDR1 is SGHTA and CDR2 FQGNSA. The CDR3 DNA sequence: TGTGCCAGCAGCTTAGAGTTGAGGGGGAATCAGCCCCAGCATTTT. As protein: CASSLELRGNQPQHF.

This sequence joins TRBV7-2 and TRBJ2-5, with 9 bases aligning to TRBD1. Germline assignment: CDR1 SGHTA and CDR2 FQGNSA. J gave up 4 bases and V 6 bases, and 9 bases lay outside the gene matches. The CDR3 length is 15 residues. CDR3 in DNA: TGTGCCAGCAGTCAAGGTGGGACAGGGCCAGAGACCCAGTACTTC. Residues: CASSQGGTGPETQYF.

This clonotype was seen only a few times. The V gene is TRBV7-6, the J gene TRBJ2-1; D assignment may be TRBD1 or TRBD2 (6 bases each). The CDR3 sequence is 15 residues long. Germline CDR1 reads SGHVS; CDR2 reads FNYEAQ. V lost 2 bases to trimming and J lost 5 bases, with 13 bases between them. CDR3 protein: CASSLRGGTNNEQFF. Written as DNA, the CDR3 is TGTGCCAGCAGCTTAAGAGGGGGGACCAACAATGAGCAGTTCTTC.

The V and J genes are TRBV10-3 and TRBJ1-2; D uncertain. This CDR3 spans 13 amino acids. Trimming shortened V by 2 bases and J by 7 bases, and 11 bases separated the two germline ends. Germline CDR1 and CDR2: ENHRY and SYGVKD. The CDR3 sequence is CAISEREESGYTF. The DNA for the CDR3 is TGTGCCATCAGTGAGAGAGAGGAATCTGGCTACACCTTC.

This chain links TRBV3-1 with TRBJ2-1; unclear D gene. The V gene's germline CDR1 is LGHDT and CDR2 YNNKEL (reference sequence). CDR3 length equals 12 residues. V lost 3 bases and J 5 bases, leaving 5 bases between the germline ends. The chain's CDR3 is CASSHLDNEQFF. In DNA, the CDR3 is TGTGCCAGCAGCCACCTTGACAATGAGCAGTTCTTC.

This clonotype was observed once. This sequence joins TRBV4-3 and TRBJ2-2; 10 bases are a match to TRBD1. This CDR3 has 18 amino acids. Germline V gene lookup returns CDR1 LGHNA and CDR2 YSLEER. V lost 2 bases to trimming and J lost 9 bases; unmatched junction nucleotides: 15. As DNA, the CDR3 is TGCGCCAGCAGCCAAAGTGGAACCGGGACAGGGGATTCGCGGGAGCTGTTTTTT. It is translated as CASSQSGTGTGDSRELFF.

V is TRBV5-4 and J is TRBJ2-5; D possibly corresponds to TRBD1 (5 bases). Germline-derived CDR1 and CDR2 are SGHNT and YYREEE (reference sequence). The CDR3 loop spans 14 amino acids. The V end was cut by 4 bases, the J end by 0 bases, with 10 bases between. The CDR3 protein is CASSLRQYQETQYF. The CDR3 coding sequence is TGTGCCAGCAGCCTCAGACAGTACCAAGAGACCCAGTACTTC.

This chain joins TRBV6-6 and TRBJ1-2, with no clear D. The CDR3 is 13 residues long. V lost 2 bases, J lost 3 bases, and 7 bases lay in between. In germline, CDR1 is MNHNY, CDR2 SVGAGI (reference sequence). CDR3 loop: CASSYQADYGYTF. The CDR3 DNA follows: TGTGCCAGCAGTTACCAGGCAGACTATGGCTACACCTTC.

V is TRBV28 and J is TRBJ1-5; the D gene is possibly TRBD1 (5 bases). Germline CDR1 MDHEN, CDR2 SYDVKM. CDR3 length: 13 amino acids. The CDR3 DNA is TGTGGCTGGGGGGGGATGAACAATCAGCCCCAGCATTTT. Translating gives CGWGGMNNQPQHF.

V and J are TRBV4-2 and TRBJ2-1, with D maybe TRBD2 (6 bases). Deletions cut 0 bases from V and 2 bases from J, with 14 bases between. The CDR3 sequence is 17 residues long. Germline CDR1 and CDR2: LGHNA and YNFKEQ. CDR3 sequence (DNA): TGTGCCAGCAGCCAAGAATGGTTAGCGGAGACCTACAATGAGCAGTTCTTC. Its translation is CASSQEWLAETYNEQFF.

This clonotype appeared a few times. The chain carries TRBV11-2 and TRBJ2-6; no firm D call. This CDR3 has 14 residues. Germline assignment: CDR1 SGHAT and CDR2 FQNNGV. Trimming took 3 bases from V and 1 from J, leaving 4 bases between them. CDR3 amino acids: CASSLESGANVLTF. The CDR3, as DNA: TGTGCCAGCAGCTTGGAGTCTGGGGCCAACGTCCTGACTTTC.

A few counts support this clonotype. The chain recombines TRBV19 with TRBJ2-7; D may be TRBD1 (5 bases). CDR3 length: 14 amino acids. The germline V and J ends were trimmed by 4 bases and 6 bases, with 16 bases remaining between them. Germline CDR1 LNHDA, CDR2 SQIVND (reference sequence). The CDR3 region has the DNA TGTGCCAGTAGTACTAGGACCAAGGGGTCCGAGCAGTACTTC. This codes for CASSTRTKGSEQYF.

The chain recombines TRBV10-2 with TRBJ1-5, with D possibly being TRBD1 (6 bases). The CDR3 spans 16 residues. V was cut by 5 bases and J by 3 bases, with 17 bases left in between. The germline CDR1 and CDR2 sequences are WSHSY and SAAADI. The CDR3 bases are TGCGCCAGCAGTCCTTTAGGAACAGGGAACAATCAGCCCCAGCATTTT. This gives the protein CASSPLGTGNNQPQHF.

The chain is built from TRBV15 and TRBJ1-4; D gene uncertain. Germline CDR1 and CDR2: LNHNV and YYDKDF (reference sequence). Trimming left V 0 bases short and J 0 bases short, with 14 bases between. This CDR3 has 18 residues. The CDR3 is CATSRDKRAVATNEKLFF. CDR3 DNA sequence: TGTGCCACCAGCAGAGATAAACGGGCCGTGGCAACTAATGAAAAACTGTTTTTT.

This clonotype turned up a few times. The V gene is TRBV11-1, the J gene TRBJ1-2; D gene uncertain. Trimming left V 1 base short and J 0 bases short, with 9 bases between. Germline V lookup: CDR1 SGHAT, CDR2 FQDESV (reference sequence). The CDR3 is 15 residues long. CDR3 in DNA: TGTGCCAGCAGCTTAGTTTCCGGCACTAACTATGGCTACACCTTC. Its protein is CASSLVSGTNYGYTF.

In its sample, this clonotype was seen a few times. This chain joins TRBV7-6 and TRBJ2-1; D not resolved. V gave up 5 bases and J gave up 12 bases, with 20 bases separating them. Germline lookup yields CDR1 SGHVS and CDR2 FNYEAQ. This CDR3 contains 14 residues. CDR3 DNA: TGTGCCAGCAGCCTAGGGTCCTTAGCCCACGGGCAGTTCTTC. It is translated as CASSLGSLAHGQFF.

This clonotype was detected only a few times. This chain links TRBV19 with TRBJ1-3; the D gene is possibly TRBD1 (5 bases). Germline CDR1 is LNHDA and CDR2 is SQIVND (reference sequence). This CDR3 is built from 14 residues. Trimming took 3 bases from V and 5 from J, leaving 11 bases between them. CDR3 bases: TGTGCCAGTAGTATGGGGCCTGGGAGAAACACCATATATTTT. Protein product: CASSMGPGRNTIYF.

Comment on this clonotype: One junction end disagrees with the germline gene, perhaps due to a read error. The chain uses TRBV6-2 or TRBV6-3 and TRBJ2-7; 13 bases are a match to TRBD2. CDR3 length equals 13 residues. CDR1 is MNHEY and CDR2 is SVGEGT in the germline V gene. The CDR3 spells CASLLAGGSSQHF. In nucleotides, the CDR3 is TGTGCCAGCCTACTAGCGGGAGGGTCAAGTCAGCACTTC.